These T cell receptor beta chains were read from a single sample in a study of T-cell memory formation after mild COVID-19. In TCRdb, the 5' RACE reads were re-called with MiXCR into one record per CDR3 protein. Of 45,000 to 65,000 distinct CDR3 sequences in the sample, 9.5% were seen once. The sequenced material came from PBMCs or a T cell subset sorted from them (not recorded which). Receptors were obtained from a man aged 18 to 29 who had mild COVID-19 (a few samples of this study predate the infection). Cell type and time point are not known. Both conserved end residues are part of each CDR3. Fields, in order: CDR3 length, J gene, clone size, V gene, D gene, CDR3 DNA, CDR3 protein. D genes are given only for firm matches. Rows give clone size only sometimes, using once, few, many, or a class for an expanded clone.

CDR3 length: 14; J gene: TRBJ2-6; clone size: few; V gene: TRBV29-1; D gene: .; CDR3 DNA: TGCAGCGTGGGAACAGGGAATGGGGCCAACGTCCTGACTTTC; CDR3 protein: CSVGTGNGANVLTF
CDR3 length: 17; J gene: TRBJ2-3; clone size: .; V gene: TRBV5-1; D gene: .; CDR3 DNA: TGCGCCAGCAGCTTGGTCCGTGGGCGGCTAACCACAGATACGCAGTATTTT; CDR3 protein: CASSLVRGRLTTDTQYF
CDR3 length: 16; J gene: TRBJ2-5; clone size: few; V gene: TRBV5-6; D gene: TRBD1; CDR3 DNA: TGTGCCAGCAGCTTCTTGACAGGGGGATTTCAAGAGACCCAGTACTTC; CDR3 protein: CASSFLTGGFQETQYF
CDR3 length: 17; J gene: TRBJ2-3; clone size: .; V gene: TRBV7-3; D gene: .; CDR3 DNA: TGTGCCAGCAGCTTAAAAGGGGAGGGGGTTGGAGCGGGGCGCCAGTATTTT; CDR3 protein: CASSLKGEGVGAGRQYF
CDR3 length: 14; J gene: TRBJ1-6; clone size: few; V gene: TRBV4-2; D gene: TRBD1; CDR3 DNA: TGTGCCAGCAGCCGAAGACAGGGAAGCTCACCCCTCCACTTT; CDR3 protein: CASSRRQGSSPLHF
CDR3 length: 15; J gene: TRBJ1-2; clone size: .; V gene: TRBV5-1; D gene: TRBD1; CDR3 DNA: TGCGCCAGCAGCTTCTCCGCAGGGGGCGTCGATGGCTACACCTTC; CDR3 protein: CASSFSAGGVDGYTF
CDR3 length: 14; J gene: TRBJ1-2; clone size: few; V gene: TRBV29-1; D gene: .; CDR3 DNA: TGCAGCGTTGATTTGGCTAGTACTAACTATGGCTACACCTTC; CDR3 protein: CSVDLASTNYGYTF
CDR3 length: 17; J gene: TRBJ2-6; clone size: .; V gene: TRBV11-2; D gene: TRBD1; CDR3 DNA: TGTGCCAGCAGCTCGACAGGGTATCCATCTGGGGCCAACGTCCTGACTTTC; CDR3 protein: CASSSTGYPSGANVLTF
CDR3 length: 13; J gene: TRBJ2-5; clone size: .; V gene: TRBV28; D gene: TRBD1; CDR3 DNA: TGTGCCAGCAGGACCGGGACAGTCAAGACCCAGTACTTC; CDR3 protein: CASRTGTVKTQYF
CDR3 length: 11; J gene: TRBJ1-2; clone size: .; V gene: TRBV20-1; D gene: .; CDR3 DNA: TGCAGTGAGGGACATCTTTATGGCTACACCTTC; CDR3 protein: CSEGHLYGYTF
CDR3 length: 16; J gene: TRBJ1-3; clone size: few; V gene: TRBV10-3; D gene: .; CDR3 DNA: TGTGCCATCAGCTTCAACAGGGCTGTAGATGGAAACACCATATATTTT; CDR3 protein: CAISFNRAVDGNTIYF
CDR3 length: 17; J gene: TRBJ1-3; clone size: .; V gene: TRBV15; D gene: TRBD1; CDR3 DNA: TGTGCCACCAGCAGAGGAGCAAGAAGACAGGGTGGAAACACCATATATTTT; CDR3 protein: CATSRGARRQGGNTIYF
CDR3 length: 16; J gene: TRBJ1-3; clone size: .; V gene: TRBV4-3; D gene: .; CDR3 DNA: TGCGCCAGCAGCCAAGACTCCACCAACTCTGGAAACACCATATATTTT; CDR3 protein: CASSQDSTNSGNTIYF
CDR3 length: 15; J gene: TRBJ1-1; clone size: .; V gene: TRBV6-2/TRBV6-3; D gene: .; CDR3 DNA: TGTGCCAGCAGCGCTCCGGGGGCACTGAACACTGAAGCTTTCTTT; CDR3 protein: CASSAPGALNTEAFF
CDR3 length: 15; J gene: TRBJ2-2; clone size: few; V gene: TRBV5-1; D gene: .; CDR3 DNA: TGCGCCAGCAGCTTGCGCCAGGGGACCACCGGGGAGCTGTTTTTT; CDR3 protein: CASSLRQGTTGELFF
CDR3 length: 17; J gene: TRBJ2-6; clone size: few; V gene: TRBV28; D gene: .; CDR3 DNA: TGTGCCAGCAGTTTCGACAGCGGATTCTCTGGGGCCAACGTCCTGACTTTC; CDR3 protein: CASSFDSGFSGANVLTF
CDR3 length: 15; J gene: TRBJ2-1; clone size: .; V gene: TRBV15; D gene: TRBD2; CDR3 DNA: TGTGCCACCAGCAGAGAAAGACTAGCGCCGAATGAGCAGTTCTTC; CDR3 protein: CATSRERLAPNEQFF
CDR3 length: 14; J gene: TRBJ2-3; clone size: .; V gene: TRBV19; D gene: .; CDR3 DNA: TGTGCCAGTAGTCAAGGGGTCCCTACAGATACGCAGTATTTT; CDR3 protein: CASSQGVPTDTQYF
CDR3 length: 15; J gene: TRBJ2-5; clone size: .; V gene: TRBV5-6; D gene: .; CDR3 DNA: TGTGCCAGCAGCCCCTGGCTGACTACCCAAGAGACCCAGTACTTC; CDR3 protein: CASSPWLTTQETQYF
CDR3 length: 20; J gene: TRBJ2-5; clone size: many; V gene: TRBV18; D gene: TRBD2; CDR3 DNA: TGTGCCAGCTCACCCCTCTATCGGAGACGTAGCGGGGGGTCCCAAGAGACCCAGTACTTC; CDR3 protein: CASSPLYRRRSGGSQETQYF
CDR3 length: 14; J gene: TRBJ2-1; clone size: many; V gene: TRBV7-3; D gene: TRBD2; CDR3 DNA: TGTGCCAGCAGCTTACTAGCGGCGAGCAATGAGCAGTTCTTC; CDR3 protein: CASSLLAASNEQFF
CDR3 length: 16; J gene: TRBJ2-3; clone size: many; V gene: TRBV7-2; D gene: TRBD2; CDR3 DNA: TGTGCCAGCAGCTTGGGGACTAGCGGGTACACAGATACGCAGTATTTT; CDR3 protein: CASSLGTSGYTDTQYF
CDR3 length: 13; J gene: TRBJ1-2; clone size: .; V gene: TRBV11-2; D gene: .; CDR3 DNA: TGTGCCAGCAGCTTAGAGGGGAACTATGGCTACACCTTC; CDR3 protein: CASSLEGNYGYTF
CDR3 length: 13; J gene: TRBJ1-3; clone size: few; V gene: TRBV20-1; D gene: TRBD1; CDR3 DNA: TGCAGTGCTGCCAGGGGGGGTGGAAACACCATATATTTT; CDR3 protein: CSAARGGGNTIYF
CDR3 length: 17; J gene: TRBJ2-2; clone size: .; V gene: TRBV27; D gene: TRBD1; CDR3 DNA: TGTGCCAGCCGAGAGCGCGGACAGGGAACGATCTCCCCGGAGCTGTTTTTT; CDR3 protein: CASRERGQGTISPELFF
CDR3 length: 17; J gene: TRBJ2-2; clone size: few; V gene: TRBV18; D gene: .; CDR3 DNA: TGTGCCAGCTCACCACCGATTGGAGCAGCGAACACCGGGGAGCTGTTTTTT; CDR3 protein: CASSPPIGAANTGELFF
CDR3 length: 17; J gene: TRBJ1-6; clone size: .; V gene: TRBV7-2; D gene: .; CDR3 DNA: TGTGCCAGCAGCGGCACCTCACAGGGCGCAGCTGGCTCACCCCTCCACTTT; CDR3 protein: CASSGTSQGAAGSPLHF
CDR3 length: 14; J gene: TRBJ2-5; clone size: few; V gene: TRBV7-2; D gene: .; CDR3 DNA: TGTGCCAGCAGCCCGCGAGCCACCGAAGAGACCCAGTACTTC; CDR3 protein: CASSPRATEETQYF
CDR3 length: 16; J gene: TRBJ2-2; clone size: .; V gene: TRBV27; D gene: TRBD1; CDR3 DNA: TGTGCCAGCAGTCCGAGACAGGGGGCGAGAACCGGGGAGCTGTTTTTT; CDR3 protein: CASSPRQGARTGELFF
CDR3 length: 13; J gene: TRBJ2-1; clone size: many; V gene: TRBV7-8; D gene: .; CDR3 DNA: TGTGCCAGCAGCTTCTCGGGGGTGGGTGAGCAGTTCTTC; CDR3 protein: CASSFSGVGEQFF
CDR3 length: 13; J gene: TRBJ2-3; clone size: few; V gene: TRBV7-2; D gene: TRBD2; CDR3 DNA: TGTGCCAGCAGCCCGGGGGGGTCAGATACGCAGTATTTT; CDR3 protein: CASSPGGSDTQYF
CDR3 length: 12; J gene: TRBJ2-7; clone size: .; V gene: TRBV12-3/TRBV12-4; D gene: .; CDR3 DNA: TGTGCCAGCAGTTTACGACCCTACGAGCAGTACTTC; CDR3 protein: CASSLRPYEQYF
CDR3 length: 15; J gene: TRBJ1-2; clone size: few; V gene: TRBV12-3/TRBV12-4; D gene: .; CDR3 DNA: TGTGCCAGCAGTTTGGCGGGACGCAACTTCTATGGCTACACCTTC; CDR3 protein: CASSLAGRNFYGYTF
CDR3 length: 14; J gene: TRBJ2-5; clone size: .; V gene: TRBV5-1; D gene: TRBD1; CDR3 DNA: TGCGCCAGCAGCGTAGGGACAGGGCAAGAGACCCAGTACTTC; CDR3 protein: CASSVGTGQETQYF
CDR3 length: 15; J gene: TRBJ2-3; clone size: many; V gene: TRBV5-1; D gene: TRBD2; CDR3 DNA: TGCGCCAGCAGCTTGGCGCGGGGGGGCATCGATACGCAGTATTTT; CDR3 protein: CASSLARGGIDTQYF
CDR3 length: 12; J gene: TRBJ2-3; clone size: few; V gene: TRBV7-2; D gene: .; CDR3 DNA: TGTGCCAGCAGGACCCCCACAGATACGCAGTATTTT; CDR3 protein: CASRTPTDTQYF
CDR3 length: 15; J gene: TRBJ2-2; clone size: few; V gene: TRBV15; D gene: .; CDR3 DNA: TGTGCCACCAGCAGAGTGGGACCTTTTCCTGGGGAGCTGTTTTTT; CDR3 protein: CATSRVGPFPGELFF
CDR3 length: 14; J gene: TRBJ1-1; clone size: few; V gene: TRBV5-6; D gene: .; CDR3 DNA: TGTGCCAGCAGCTTGGCACACCTGAACACTGAAGCTTTCTTT; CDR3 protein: CASSLAHLNTEAFF